Included here is one T cell receptor (beta chain) sequence, with context. This clonotype was seen a handful of times. It lacks a known antigen. Base qualities were left out, and no much larger clone turns up one base away. There are 16 amino acids in the CDR3, from cysteine to phenylalanine inclusive. Only the CDR3 part of the read is kept: 48 bases, read in frame from the first base. Compared with germline, V lacks 5 bases and J lacks 2 bases; bases without a gene match: 9. Via the germline V gene, CDR1 is MNHEY and CDR2 SVGAGI. What the treatment or condition label conveys for this sample: in vitro stimulation with specific CMV peptide epitopes to enrich CMV-specific T cells. The sequencer listed for this sample is Illumina HiSeq 1500. The public reads were reprocessed in TCRdb via fastp at Q25 and MiXCR, keeping in-frame beta chains. Identical CDR3 proteins give one entry, which carries the most common genes and DNA. Present in this sample are fewer than 25,000 distinct CDR3 sequences, about 23% of which were seen just once. The ten largest make up 91% of the sample.

These data originate in a study of T cell repertoires in cytomegalovirus infection (dated by TCRdb to between 2018 and 2021). With respect to the entire study: The peptide stimulations were aimed at well-studied HLA-B-restricted epitopes as well as recently identified HLA-C-restricted CMV epitopes, whose presentation resists viral immunomodulation. Donor HLA type was relevant to the analysis, as public TCR beta signatures indicated carriage of CMV infection together with the matching HLA type. Broad study findings and their caveats: The ex vivo response was dominated by HLA-C-restricted CMV-specific TCR beta clonotypes, which also provided the single most frequent clonotype in two of eight donors. Carriers of CMV infection plus the relevant HLA type were discriminated by the cumulative frequency of public TCR beta family members in the study cohort and in an independent roughly 370-donor cohort.

The sample was CD8+ T cells from cultured PBMCs, taken from culture after CMV antigen stimulation. The receptor's source is a human donor in good health (CMV status not recorded). Some clones in this sample may be carry-over from other donors' samples. The chain couples TRBV6-5 to TRBJ2-3, with 8 central nucleotides matching TRBD1. In nucleotide form, the sequence is TGTGCCAGCAGTCCGGACAGGGCATATTTCACAGATACGCAGTATTTT. It codes for CASSPDRAYFTDTQYF.